Following are 21 T cell receptor beta chains from one sample sequenced in a study of shared clonotypes between healthy human individuals. Measured with immunoSEQ multiplex PCR; TCRdb has only the in-frame clones, and not every one. The data show about 730,000 clones, over 55% seen once. The sequenced material came from memory CD4+ T cells sorted from blood. Subset: CD45RA-negative fraction. The receptors come from a woman in her 30s in good health.

The genes are TRBV19 and TRBJ1-5; the match to TRBD1 covers 9 bases. Germline trimming cut 5 bases from V and 4 bases from J; bases unmatched to any gene: 6. The CDR3 extends over 15 amino acids. CDR1 is LNHDA and CDR2 is SQIVND in the germline V gene (reference sequence). DNA of the CDR3: TGTGCCAGTAGTGTCGACAGGGGGACGAATCAGCCCCAGCATTTT. Translated, it gives CASSVDRGTNQPQHF.

This rearrangement joins TRBV30 to TRBJ2-4; 10 nucleotides match TRBD2. V was clipped by 7 bases and J by 4 bases; unmatched bases: 4. The CDR3 spans 13 residues. Germline CDR1 is GTSNPN and CDR2 is SVGIG (reference sequence). CDR3 sequence reads: CASELAGKNIQYF. The CDR3, as DNA: TGTGCCTCCGAACTAGCGGGGAAAAACATTCAGTACTTC.

This clone was seen once. V gene TRBV5-1 combines with J gene TRBJ2-7; D might be TRBD1 (6 bases). The CDR3 length is 15 residues. Germline V gene lookup returns CDR1 SGHRS and CDR2 YFSETQ. The V gene lost 2 bases and the J gene lost 5 bases, with 17 bases spanning the gap. The CDR3 DNA sequence: TGCGCCAGCAGCTTCAGCTTCGGGACAACTAACGAGCAGTACTTC. Amino acids: CASSFSFGTTNEQYF.

J is TRBJ2-7 and V is TRBV27, with D uncertain. This CDR3 has 13 residues. Germline V gene lookup returns CDR1 MNHEY and CDR2 SMNVEV (reference sequence). Between the trimmed V and J ends, which lost 3 bases and 3 bases, there was a span of 9 bases. CDR3 nucleotide sequence: TGTGCCAGCAGTTTTCCAGGAAACTACGAGCAGTACTTC. This encodes CASSFPGNYEQYF.

This clone was recorded a few times. The rearrangement links TRBV28 to TRBJ2-3; TRBD1 agrees at 8 bases. Germline CDR1 is MDHEN and CDR2 is SYDVKM. With V trimmed by 3 bases and J by 2 bases, 13 bases remained unmatched. The CDR3 totals 18 residues. The CDR3 loop reads CASSFLDLTGVHTDTQYF. The DNA for the CDR3 is TGTGCCAGCAGTTTCCTCGACTTGACAGGGGTCCACACAGATACGCAGTATTTT.

The sample holds a few counts of this clone. The chain employs TRBV9 and TRBJ2-6, with TRBD1 identical over 8 bases. V was clipped by 0 bases and J by 1 base; unmatched bases: 9. CDR3 size: 19 residues. Per the germline V gene, CDR1 is SGDLS and CDR2 is YYNGEE. CDR3 sequence reads: CASSVGARQGTSGANVLTF. The CDR3 DNA follows: TGTGCCAGCAGCGTAGGTGCGAGACAGGGGACGTCTGGGGCCAACGTCCTGACTTTC.

V and J are TRBV18 and TRBJ2-5; 8 nucleotides align to TRBD1. V dropped 1 base and J dropped 1; count of bases not matched to a gene: 2. The CDR3 length is 15 residues. CDR1 and CDR2 (germline): KGHSH, LQKENI. For the CDR3, the DNA is TGTGCCAGCTCACCACTTACAGGGGGCCAAGAGACCCAGTACTTC. Translated, it gives CASSPLTGGQETQYF. Variable domain in full (rest from reference TRBV18 and TRBJ2-5): NAGVMQNPRHLVRRRGQEARLRCSPMKGHSHVYWYRQLPEEGLKFMVYLQKENIIDESGMPKERFSAEFPKEGPSILRIQQVVRGDSAAYFCASSPLTGGQETQYFGPGTRLLVL.

This clone was seen ten or more times. The gene calls are TRBV5-1 and TRBJ2-7; 8 bases are shared with TRBD2. This CDR3 is built from 14 residues. V lost 1 base, J lost 3 bases, and 3 bases stayed unmatched. CDR1 SGHRS and CDR2 YFSETQ come from the germline V gene. CDR3 region: CASSLRTSGYEQYF. In DNA, the CDR3 is TGCGCCAGCAGCTTGCGAACTAGCGGCTACGAGCAGTACTTC.

This sequence joins TRBV5-1 and TRBJ2-2, with D tentatively TRBD2 (6 bases). V lost 0 bases, J lost 6 bases, and 9 bases lay in between. CDR3 size: 14 residues. CDR1 and CDR2 from the germline V gene are SGHRS and YFSETQ. In DNA form, the CDR3 reads TGCGCCAGCAGCTTGGCCGGGGGTTCCGGGGAGCTGTTTTTT. Encoded protein: CASSLAGGSGELFF.

The V gene is TRBV25-1, the J gene TRBJ1-4, with 7 bases aligning to TRBD1. The V gene's germline CDR1 is MGHDK and CDR2 SYGVNS. V dropped 6 bases and J dropped 9; count of bases not matched to a gene: 10. The CDR3 is 14 amino acids. This chain's CDR3 is CASSERGGRKKLFF. The CDR3 DNA follows: TGTGCCAGCAGCGAGAGAGGGGGCAGGAAAAAACTGTTTTTT.

The V and J genes are TRBV28 and TRBJ2-7, with 7 bases aligning to TRBD2. V shed 7 bases, J shed 4 bases, and the junction held 7 bases outside the gene matches. This CDR3 has 13 residues. Germline values: CDR1 MDHEN, CDR2 SYDVKM. CDR3 residues: CASILASGYEQYF. The DNA for the CDR3 is TGTGCCAGCATATTGGCTAGCGGTTACGAGCAGTACTTC. Looking up the rest from reference TRBV28 and TRBJ2-7 gives the full variable domain: DVKVTQSSRYLVKRTGEKVFLECVQDMDHENMFWYRQDPGLGLRLIYFSYDVKMKEKGDIPEGYSVSREKKERFSLILESASTNQTSMYLCASILASGYEQYFGPGTRLTVT.

CDR3 DNA: TGTGCCAGCAGTGAAGTGGCAGCTCGTGGATACGAGCAGTACTTC. Encoded protein: CASSEVAARGYEQYF. The chain employs TRBV6-1 and TRBJ2-7; D call uncertain. The germline V gene encodes CDR1 MNHNS and CDR2 SASEGT. This CDR3 is 15 amino acids long. Trimming pared 1 base from V and 4 bases from J, leaving 14 bases between.

The chain combines TRBV18 with TRBJ2-1; tentatively, D is TRBD2 (6 bases). This CDR3 comprises 13 residues. Germline lookup yields CDR1 KGHSH and CDR2 LQKENI. V was pared by 3 bases and J by 6 bases, with 9 bases between. CDR3 region: CASSPRDFNEQFF. The CDR3 DNA reads TGTGCCAGCTCACCTCGGGACTTCAATGAGCAGTTCTTC.

This clone has only one observation. The chain carries TRBV27 and TRBJ2-7; 7 bases align to TRBD2. The germline CDR1 and CDR2 sequences are MNHEY and SMNVEV (reference sequence). The CDR3 sequence is 16 residues long. J was trimmed by 2 bases and V by 5 bases; bases with no gene match: 12. This chain's CDR3 is CASSHKAGLYPYEQYF. The CDR3 region has the DNA TGTGCCAGCAGTCATAAAGCGGGGCTTTACCCCTACGAGCAGTACTTC.

This clone was observed a few times. The chain links TRBV11-3 to TRBJ1-1; 7 nucleotides align to TRBD1. Trimming took 6 bases from V and 10 from J; bases not matched to a gene: 17. The CDR3 consists of 15 residues. Germline CDR1 is SGHNT and CDR2 is YENEEA. CDR3 nucleotides: TGTGCCAGCAGTTTAACTTCCGGGACAGTTTTTTCAGCTTTCTTT. This codes for CASSLTSGTVFSAFF.

The chain combines TRBV2 with TRBJ2-2; D is unclear. This CDR3 spans 13 amino acids. V lost 5 bases, J lost 6 bases, and 10 bases lay in between. Germline V lookup: CDR1 SNHLY, CDR2 FYNNEI. The CDR3 sequence: CASSNRWAGELFF. DNA for the CDR3: TGTGCCAGCAGTAACAGATGGGCCGGGGAGCTGTTTTTT.

The chain combines TRBV5-6 with TRBJ1-3; weak D call: TRBD1 (5 bases). V was trimmed by 4 bases and J by 8 bases, leaving 13 bases between them. The CDR3 runs 13 residues. The germline V gene encodes CDR1 SGHDT and CDR2 YYEEEE. Written as DNA, the CDR3 is TGTGCCAGCAGCCAGGGTATCGCGGACACCATATATTTT. Its protein is CASSQGIADTIYF.

The table lists this clone with a count of one. The chain combines TRBV28 with TRBJ2-7, with D tentatively TRBD1 (6 bases). In germline, CDR1 is MDHEN, CDR2 SYDVKM. The CDR3 runs to 10 residues. Trimming took 8 bases from V and 12 from J, leaving 14 bases between them. The CDR3, as DNA: TGTGCCAGCGTCCGGGACATTGTGTACTTC. Translated, it gives CASVRDIVYF.

The CDR3 here is CASSLGLGKGGTSGRNSRTDTQYF. CDR3 nucleotide sequence: TGTGCCAGCAGTTTAGGGTTAGGGAAAGGGGGGACTAGCGGGAGGAATTCACGCACAGATACGCAGTATTTT. V is TRBV28 and J is TRBJ2-3, with TRBD2 matching over 15 bases. The CDR3 sequence is 24 residues long. V trimming: 2 bases; J trimming: 1 base; junction bases outside the gene matches: 22. Germline CDR1 is MDHEN and CDR2 is SYDVKM.

This clone has a handful of counts. The gene calls are TRBV18 and TRBJ2-1, with 9 bases that match TRBD1. Per the germline V gene, CDR1 is KGHSH and CDR2 is LQKENI. V was clipped by 2 bases and J by 1 base; unmatched bases: 21. The length of the CDR3 is 22 residues. Here the CDR3 reads CASSPRGDRVRAAGSSYNEQFF. In DNA, the CDR3 is TGTGCCAGCTCACCAAGGGGGGACAGGGTTCGTGCGGCAGGTAGTTCCTACAATGAGCAGTTCTTC.

J is TRBJ2-2 and V is TRBV4-1, with D unresolved. The CDR3 is 13 residues long. V was clipped by 0 bases and J by 4 bases, with 3 bases between them. The V gene's germline CDR1 is MGHRA and CDR2 YSYEKL. CDR3 region: CASSQETTGELFF. For the CDR3, the DNA is TGCGCCAGCAGCCAAGAGACCACCGGGGAGCTGTTTTTT.